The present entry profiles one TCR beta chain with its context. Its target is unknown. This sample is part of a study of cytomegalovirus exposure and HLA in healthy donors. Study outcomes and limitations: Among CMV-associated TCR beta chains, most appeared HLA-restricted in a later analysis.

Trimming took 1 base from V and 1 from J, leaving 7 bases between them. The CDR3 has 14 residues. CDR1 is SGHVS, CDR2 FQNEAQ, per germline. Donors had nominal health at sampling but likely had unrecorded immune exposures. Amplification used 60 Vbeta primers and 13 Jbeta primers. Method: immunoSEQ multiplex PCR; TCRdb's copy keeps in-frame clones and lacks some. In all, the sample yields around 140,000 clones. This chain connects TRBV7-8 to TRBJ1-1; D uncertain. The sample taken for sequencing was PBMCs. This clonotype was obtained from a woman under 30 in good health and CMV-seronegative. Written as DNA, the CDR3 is TGTGCCAGCAGCTTAGGGGGAGGGAACACTGAAGCTTTCTTT. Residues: CASSLGGGNTEAFF.